This entry describes one T cell receptor beta chain. The method was immunoSEQ multiplex PCR; TCRdb's version includes in-frame clones alone and lacks a portion of them. The sample includes about 190,000 clones, about four fifths of them seen just once. This record comes from a study of cytomegalovirus exposure and HLA in healthy donors. The clonotype originates from a man younger than 35 in good health and CMV-seropositive. Material for sequencing was PBMCs.

CDR3 DNA sequence: TGTGCCAGCAGCTTTCCTAGGACAGGGGGAGAGACCCAGTACTTC. It specifies CASSFPRTGGETQYF. This chain joins TRBV7-6 and TRBJ2-5, with 10 bases identical to TRBD1. Germline CDR1 SGHVS, CDR2 FNYEAQ. The CDR3 contains 15 residues. J lost 4 bases, V lost 3 bases, and 5 bases had no gene match.